Following are 18 T cell receptor beta chains from one sample sequenced in a study of OX40 agonist ivuxolimab in advanced cancers. Only in-frame clones appear in the TCRdb table, and some are missing; sequencing was by immunoSEQ multiplex PCR. This sample yields some 99,000 clones, of which 70% to 85% are seen a single time; roughly 1.5% belongs to the top ten. The source was CD4+ or CD8+ T cells sorted from blood, collected in a trial of the OX40 agonist ivuxolimab. Source of these receptors: an adult with an advanced solid tumor such as melanoma, head and neck, liver or kidney cancer.

The V gene is TRBV6-6, the J gene TRBJ1-1, with D hard to call. Germline assignment: CDR1 MNHNY and CDR2 SVGAGI (reference sequence). V was clipped by 6 bases and J by 0 bases, with 5 bases between them. The CDR3 runs to 12 residues. The CDR3 DNA sequence: TGTGCCAGCAGACAGCTGAACACTGAAGCTTTCTTT. Translation: CASRQLNTEAFF.

The table lists this clone with a count of one. The chain combines TRBV30 with TRBJ2-2, with no clear D. The germline V and J ends were trimmed by 4 bases and 1 base, with 4 bases remaining between them. CDR1 and CDR2 (germline): GTSNPN, SVGIG (reference sequence). This CDR3 comprises 12 residues. The CDR3 protein is CAWTENTGELFF. The CDR3 nucleotides are TGTGCCTGGACAGAGAACACCGGGGAGCTGTTTTTT.

V and J are TRBV9 and TRBJ2-2; D remains unclear. V was shortened by 0 bases and J by 0 bases, with 9 bases between the two germline ends. This CDR3 comprises 16 residues. Germline-derived CDR1 and CDR2 are SGDLS and YYNGEE. In nucleotides, the CDR3 is TGTGCCAGCAGCGTAGCCCTAGGGCCGAACACCGGGGAGCTGTTTTTT. Translation gives CASSVALGPNTGELFF.

The rearrangement links TRBV10-2 to TRBJ2-5, with 9 bases that match TRBD2. CDR3 length: 15 residues. The germline V gene has CDR1 WSHSY and CDR2 SAAADI. The J segment lost 2 bases and the V segment lost 6 bases, leaving 7 bases of the junction unmatched. This chain's CDR3 is CASRDSGSFQETQYF. The DNA of the CDR3 is TGCGCCAGCAGGGATAGCGGGAGTTTTCAAGAGACCCAGTACTTC.

The J gene is TRBJ2-3, the V gene TRBV14, with TRBD2 matching 8 bases. Germline CDR1 SGHDN, CDR2 FVKESK. The CDR3 runs 13 residues. Trimming took 6 bases from V and 8 from J; bases not matched to a gene: 7. The CDR3 spells CASSQRGSGTQYF. DNA of the CDR3: TGTGCCAGCAGTCAGCGGGGGAGCGGTACGCAGTATTTT.

V usage is TRBV7-2 and J usage is TRBJ2-7, with D possibly TRBD1 on 6 matching bases. This CDR3 region has 12 residues. In germline, CDR1 is SGHTA, CDR2 FQGNSA. Trimming shortened V by 4 bases and J by 9 bases, and 13 bases separated the two germline ends. CDR3 residues: CASSSTGLGQYF. For the CDR3, the DNA is TGTGCCAGCAGCTCTACAGGGCTTGGGCAGTACTTC. The entire variable domain, with the rest obtained from reference TRBV7-2 and TRBJ2-7, is as follows: GAGVSQSPSNKVTEKGKDVELRCDPISGHTALYWYRQSLGQGLEFLIYFQGNSAPDKSGLPSDRFSAERTGGSVSTLTIQRTQQEDSAVYLCASSSTGLGQYFGPGTRLTVT.

This chain links TRBV20-1 with TRBJ2-5; D unclear. This CDR3 is 11 amino acids long. The germline V and J ends were trimmed by 6 bases and 4 bases, with 9 bases remaining between them. Germline loops: CDR1 DFQATT, CDR2 SNEGSKA (reference sequence). Here the CDR3 DNA reads TGCAGTGCCAAAGGGCGAGAGACCCAGTACTTC. Its translation: CSAKGRETQYF.

The V and J genes are TRBV4-2 and TRBJ1-2; no reliable D call. Germline V lookup: CDR1 LGHNA, CDR2 YNFKEQ. Deletions cut 1 base from V and 1 base from J, with 13 bases between. This CDR3 contains 16 residues. The CDR3 loop is CASSQGTEGLNYGYTF. Here the CDR3 DNA reads TGTGCCAGCAGCCAAGGAACTGAAGGGCTTAACTATGGCTACACCTTC.

In DNA form, the CDR3 reads TGTGCCAGCAGCTTACTAGCGGGGGGCTCCTACGAGCAGTACTTC. Amino acids: CASSLLAGGSYEQYF. The V and J genes are TRBV7-2 and TRBJ2-7, with 11 positions matching TRBD2. The CDR3 covers 15 residues. Losses at the gene ends were 2 bases for V and 0 bases for J; bases not matched to a gene: 0. Germline CDR1 is SGHTA and CDR2 is FQGNSA.

The chain carries TRBV18 and TRBJ1-5, with a tentative D call TRBD1 (6 bases). Germline-derived CDR1 and CDR2 are KGHSH and LQKENI. The V end was cut by 3 bases, the J end by 1 base, with 13 bases between. This CDR3 has 16 residues. CDR3 nucleotide sequence: TGTGCCAGCTCACCCTGGGGGCGTGGCAGCAATCAGCCCCAGCATTTT. Protein sequence: CASSPWGRGSNQPQHF.

J is TRBJ1-1 and V is TRBV7-2; TRBD1 aligns across 9 bases. Germline V gene data show CDR1 as SGHTA and CDR2 as FQGNSA. CDR3 length: 12 amino acids. V was clipped by 5 bases and J by 10 bases; unmatched bases: 5. CDR3 loop: CASSTRQGVAFF. The CDR3 bases are TGTGCCAGCAGCACCCGACAGGGGGTAGCTTTCTTT.

The chain uses TRBV5-1 and TRBJ2-1; D is undetermined. Trimming removed 5 bases at V and 7 bases at J, with 25 bases between. Per the germline V gene, CDR1 is SGHRS and CDR2 is YFSETQ. The CDR3 length is 17 residues. The CDR3 nucleotides read TGCGCCAGCAGAGAACTCGGAACTTCCTCCCAAGGTAATGAGCAGTTCTTC. Translation: CASRELGTSSQGNEQFF. Based on the CDR3 plus reference TRBV5-1 and TRBJ2-1, the full variable domain is KAGVTQTPRYLIKTRGQQVTLSCSPISGHRSVSWYQQTPGQGLQFLFEYFSETQRNKGNFPGRFSGRQFSNSRSEMNVSTLELGDSALYLCASRELGTSSQGNEQFFGPGTRLTVL.

The chain combines TRBV21-1 with TRBJ1-3. TRBV21-1 is tagged as a pseudogene. This CDR3 is 12 amino acids long. In DNA, the CDR3 is TGTGCCAGCAGCAAAGAGGGAAACACCATATATTTT. It encodes CASSKEGNTIYF.

The chain combines TRBV11-2 with TRBJ1-5, with a tentative D call TRBD1 (5 bases). Trimming left V 3 bases short and J 5 bases short, with 8 bases between. This CDR3 region has 13 residues. CDR1 is SGHAT, CDR2 FQNNGV, per germline. CDR3 sequence reads: CASSFLGDQPQHF. In DNA form, the CDR3 reads TGTGCCAGCAGCTTTCTAGGGGATCAGCCCCAGCATTTT.

The rearrangement joins TRBV10-3 to TRBJ2-5; tentatively, D is TRBD2 (6 bases). CDR1 and CDR2 from the germline V gene are ENHRY and SYGVKD. There are 13 residues in the CDR3. V was shortened by 10 bases and J by 1 base, with 13 bases between the two germline ends. The CDR3 region is CATGGTVQETQYF. CDR3 DNA: TGTGCCACCGGGGGTACGGTCCAAGAGACCCAGTACTTC.

This clone has more than one count but fewer than ten. The chain carries TRBV2 and TRBJ2-2; D call uncertain. V was trimmed by 4 bases and J by 2 bases, leaving 5 bases between them. The germline gives CDR1 SNHLY, CDR2 FYNNEI. The CDR3 sequence is 13 residues long. CDR3 protein: CASSVFNTGELFF. The CDR3 DNA follows: TGTGCCAGCAGTGTCTTTAACACCGGGGAGCTGTTTTTT.

CDR3 residues: CASSSGQSGQETQYF. The CDR3 DNA follows: TGTGCCAGCAGTTCCGGACAGTCTGGCCAAGAGACCCAGTACTTC. The chain couples TRBV27 to TRBJ2-5; perhaps TRBD1 as D (6 bases). The CDR3 contains 15 residues. The V end lost 4 bases, the J end lost 1 base, and 13 bases lay between the germline ends. Germline V CDR1 and CDR2: MNHEY, SMNVEV (reference sequence).

This chain connects TRBV15 to TRBJ1-2; a weak D match, TRBD1 (5 bases). Germline loops: CDR1 LNHNV, CDR2 YYDKDF (reference sequence). This CDR3 comprises 16 residues. V was cut by 0 bases and J by 4 bases, with 15 bases left in between. Here the CDR3 DNA reads TGTGCCACCAGCAGAGAGGCGGGGGTAATGGGCTATGGCTACACCTTC. Residues: CATSREAGVMGYGYTF.